The 27 T cell receptor beta chains listed next were all sequenced from one sample in a study of T cell responses to AZD1222 COVID-19 vaccine. This table comes from immunoSEQ multiplex PCR, and its TCRdb copy is limited to in-frame clones, with some not included. The repertoire consists of over 150,000 clones, with under 95% occurring once and the leading ten covering approximately 17%. This specimen consisted of peripheral blood, obtained on day 0 of AZD1222 vaccination. The receptors derive from an adult in good health.

This clone was counted between two and nine times. The gene calls are TRBV10-2 and TRBJ2-7, with TRBD1 as a possible D gene (5 bases). Germline CDR1 and CDR2: WSHSY and SAAADI. Trimming shortened V by 5 bases and J by 0 bases, and 23 bases separated the two germline ends. CDR3 length: 18 residues. CDR3 DNA sequence: TGCGCCAGCAGTTCTACACGTCGGCCCCAAGGGGTCTCCTACGAGCAGTACTTC. It specifies CASSSTRRPQGVSYEQYF.

This chain's CDR3 is CASSPRGGDYEQYF. CDR3 DNA sequence: TGTGCCAGCAGCCCCCGTGGGGGGGACTACGAGCAGTACTTC. The chain combines TRBV3-1 (or the pseudogene TRBV3-2) with TRBJ2-7; 7 bases are a match to TRBD2. Germline values: CDR1 LGHDT, CDR2 YNNKEL (reference sequence). Germline trimming cut 4 bases from V and 3 bases from J; bases unmatched to any gene: 6. This CDR3 has 14 residues.

The V call is TRBV6-1, the J call TRBJ1-5, with D possibly TRBD1 on 5 matching bases. V lost 1 base and J 1 base, leaving 11 bases between the germline ends. Per the germline V gene, CDR1 is MNHNS and CDR2 is SASEGT. CDR3 length: 16 amino acids. The CDR3 sequence is CASSEVGHLSNQPQHF. The CDR3 bases are TGTGCCAGCAGTGAAGTGGGGCACCTCAGCAATCAGCCCCAGCATTTT.

The chain links TRBV19 to TRBJ1-5; D unresolved. The CDR3 is 17 amino acids. Germline V gives CDR1 LNHDA, CDR2 SQIVND (reference sequence). V dropped 3 bases and J dropped 0 bases, with 15 bases sitting between them. CDR3 region: CASSIVGRPYSNQPQHF. The CDR3 DNA sequence: TGTGCCAGTAGTATTGTGGGCCGCCCATATAGCAATCAGCCCCAGCATTTT.

This chain links TRBV25-1 with TRBJ2-1; a weak D match, TRBD2 (7 bases). CDR1 and CDR2 from the germline V gene are MGHDK and SYGVNS. The CDR3 contains 16 residues. Between the trimmed V and J ends, which lost 4 bases and 1 base, there was a span of 14 bases. The CDR3 sequence is CASSGPGGGSYNEQFF. The CDR3 DNA is TGTGCCAGCAGTGGCCCGGGGGGCGGGTCCTACAATGAGCAGTTCTTC.

V gene TRBV25-1 combines with J gene TRBJ2-2; TRBD2 is a possible D gene (5 bases). V lost 7 bases and J lost 6, with 12 bases in between. Germline V gives CDR1 MGHDK, CDR2 SYGVNS. The CDR3 runs to 13 residues. Here the CDR3 DNA reads TGTGCCAGCACTTACGGGGTTGCCGGGGAGCTGTTTTTT. Translated, it gives CASTYGVAGELFF.

The genes are TRBV30 and TRBJ1-6, with 9 bases that match TRBD1. The CDR3 contains 15 residues. CDR1 GTSNPN and CDR2 SVGIG come from the germline V gene (reference sequence). The trim removed 3 bases at V and 6 bases at J, leaving 6 bases unmatched. The CDR3 region is CAWSDNRGPNSPLHF. The CDR3 DNA sequence: TGTGCCTGGAGCGATAACAGGGGGCCTAATTCACCCCTCCACTTT.

The chain carries TRBV6-4 and TRBJ2-1; possibly TRBD2 for D (6 bases). The V gene lost 4 bases and the J gene lost 5 bases, with 12 bases spanning the gap. CDR1 is MRHNA, CDR2 SNTAGT, per germline. The CDR3 spans 14 residues. CDR3 loop: CASSAAGPHNEQFF. The CDR3 region has the DNA TGTGCCAGCAGTGCAGCGGGCCCCCACAATGAGCAGTTCTTC.

This sequence joins TRBV5-1 and TRBJ1-3; no clear D gene. Germline-derived CDR1 and CDR2 are SGHRS and YFSETQ. Trimming removed 1 base at V and 5 bases at J, with 7 bases between. This CDR3 is 13 amino acids long. CDR3: CASSLPSRNTIYF. The CDR3 nucleotides read TGCGCCAGCAGCTTGCCATCCAGAAACACCATATATTTT.

The chain has TRBV29-1 and TRBJ2-7, with TRBD1 matching over 7 bases. The length of the CDR3 is 12 residues. The V segment lost 7 bases and the J segment 5 bases; nucleotides outside the gene matches: 8. Germline V gene lookup returns CDR1 SQVTM and CDR2 ANQGSEA. The CDR3 loop reads CSAVDRAHEQYF. The DNA of the CDR3 is TGCAGCGCCGTAGACAGGGCCCACGAGCAGTACTTC.

The DNA for the CDR3 is TGTGCCAGCAGCTTAGATTTAGCCAAAAACATTCAGTACTTC. As protein: CASSLDLAKNIQYF. J is TRBJ2-4 and V is TRBV7-8; D remains unclear. From germline, CDR1 is SGHVS and CDR2 FQNEAQ. The length of the CDR3 is 14 residues. Trimming stripped 1 base from V and 0 bases from J, with 4 bases between.

There are a few counts of this clone. The genes are TRBV29-1 and TRBJ2-7; 8 bases match TRBD2. Germline V CDR1 and CDR2: SQVTM, ANQGSEA. The CDR3 runs 14 residues. The V segment lost 7 bases and the J segment 5 bases; nucleotides outside the gene matches: 13. The CDR3 loop is CSALGGGGINEQYF. CDR3 nucleotide sequence: TGCAGCGCCCTTGGGGGCGGGGGGATCAACGAGCAGTACTTC.

The chain has TRBV5-1 and TRBJ1-1; D not resolved. V lost 2 bases and J 5 bases, leaving 10 bases between the germline ends. The CDR3 runs 13 residues. Germline V gene lookup returns CDR1 SGHRS and CDR2 YFSETQ. CDR3 amino acids: CASSLTGLTEAFF. The CDR3 nucleotides are TGCGCCAGCAGCTTAACTGGGCTAACTGAAGCTTTCTTT. The full variable domain, in which reference TRBV5-1 and TRBJ1-1 provide the parts outside the CDR3, is KAGVTQTPRYLIKTRGQQVTLSCSPISGHRSVSWYQQTPGQGLQFLFEYFSETQRNKGNFPGRFSGRQFSNSRSEMNVSTLELGDSALYLCASSLTGLTEAFFGQGTRLTVV.

The rearrangement links TRBV6-6 to TRBJ2-1, with a tentative D call TRBD1 (6 bases). Looked up from germline, CDR1 is MNHNY and CDR2 is SVGAGI (reference sequence). V lost 4 bases and J lost 7, with 8 bases in between. This CDR3 spans 12 amino acids. CDR3 in DNA: TGTGCCAGCAGTTCCACAGGGAATGAGCAGTTCTTC. As protein: CASSSTGNEQFF.

This rearrangement joins TRBV5-1 to TRBJ1-2, with TRBD1 as a possible D gene (5 bases). The V gene lost 4 bases and the J gene lost 4 bases, with 17 bases spanning the gap. The V gene's germline CDR1 is SGHRS and CDR2 YFSETQ. This CDR3 region has 15 residues. In DNA, the CDR3 is TGCGCCAGCAGCCCCGGGACTAGTAAGCTCTATGGCTACACCTTC. This codes for CASSPGTSKLYGYTF.

The chain recombines TRBV15 with TRBJ2-7; D not certain. The CDR3 length is 15 residues. V lost 0 bases and J lost 1, with 10 bases in between. Germline values: CDR1 LNHNV, CDR2 YYDKDF (reference sequence). CDR3 loop: CATSRDRPGSYEQYF. CDR3 nucleotides: TGTGCCACCAGCAGAGATCGCCCTGGGTCCTACGAGCAGTACTTC.

This chain uses TRBV7-9 with TRBJ2-7; TRBD2 agrees at 9 bases. Germline V gene lookup returns CDR1 SEHNR and CDR2 FQNEAQ (reference sequence). J gave up 2 bases and V 4 bases, and 6 bases lay outside the gene matches. This CDR3 contains 15 residues. CDR3 in DNA: TGTGCCAGCAGCTCAGAGCGGGGGGTACCCTACGAGCAGTACTTC. Protein sequence: CASSSERGVPYEQYF.

The chain recombines TRBV7-9 with TRBJ2-1; D not resolved. This CDR3 is built from 11 residues. V was cut by 8 bases and J by 9 bases, with 11 bases left in between. From germline, CDR1 is SEHNR and CDR2 FQNEAQ (reference sequence). Here the CDR3 reads CASDRAPEQFF. Here the CDR3 DNA reads TGTGCCAGCGACCGGGCCCCTGAGCAGTTCTTC.

The J gene is TRBJ2-1, the V gene TRBV10-2; D remains unclear. Between the trimmed V and J ends, which lost 0 bases and 6 bases, there was a span of 6 bases. The CDR3 has 13 residues. CDR1 and CDR2 (germline): WSHSY, SAAADI. In DNA form, the CDR3 reads TGCGCCAGCAGTGAGTCGGAGCGCAATGAGCAGTTCTTC. Amino acid sequence: CASSESERNEQFF.

The chain couples TRBV7-9 to TRBJ2-7; possibly TRBD1 for D (6 bases). Germline V lookup: CDR1 SEHNR, CDR2 FQNEAQ (reference sequence). V dropped 1 base and J dropped 1 base, with 11 bases sitting between them. The CDR3 totals 15 residues. The CDR3 DNA is TGTGCCAGCAGCTTAGGCAGGGGAAGTTCCTACGAGCAGTACTTC. Amino acids: CASSLGRGSSYEQYF.

J is TRBJ1-4 and V is TRBV19; D might be TRBD1 (5 bases). The V gene lost 7 bases and the J gene lost 5 bases, with 14 bases spanning the gap. The CDR3 spans 14 residues. Germline CDR1 LNHDA, CDR2 SQIVND (reference sequence). Written as DNA, the CDR3 is TGTGCCAGTACCCTAGCAGGGTTAAATGAAAAACTGTTTTTT. Its translation: CASTLAGLNEKLFF.

This chain links TRBV5-1 with TRBJ2-1; 7 bases fit TRBD2. The V gene end was trimmed by 3 bases and the J gene end by 0 bases; junction bases not matched to a gene: 6. This CDR3 region has 16 residues. CDR1 and CDR2 from the germline V gene are SGHRS and YFSETQ. The CDR3 nucleotides are TGCGCCAGCAGCTCCGGGCGGGGGAGCTCCTACAATGAGCAGTTCTTC. Residues: CASSSGRGSSYNEQFF.

This chain connects TRBV12-5 to TRBJ1-2, with D possibly TRBD1 on 5 matching bases. The CDR3 covers 16 residues. The V end was cut by 4 bases, the J end by 4 bases, with 19 bases between. Germline values: CDR1 LGHNT, CDR2 FRNRAP. This CDR3 reads CASGSQGGAGGYGYTF. The CDR3 DNA follows: TGTGCTAGTGGTTCCCAAGGAGGGGCGGGCGGCTATGGCTACACCTTC.

This sequence joins TRBV28 and TRBJ2-1, with 15 positions matching TRBD2. CDR3 length: 16 amino acids. The junction had 10 bases not matched to a gene; V was cut back by 8 bases and J by 8 bases. CDR1 MDHEN and CDR2 SYDVKM come from the germline V gene. DNA for the CDR3: TGTGCCAGCGGGCCCGGGACTAGCGGGGGGTGGGATGAGCAGTTCTTC. Encoded protein: CASGPGTSGGWDEQFF.

The V gene is TRBV6-5, the J gene TRBJ2-2; D possibly corresponds to TRBD1 (5 bases). The V gene's germline CDR1 is MNHEY and CDR2 SVGAGI. Trimming took 8 bases from V and 1 from J, leaving 5 bases between them. CDR3 length equals 12 residues. CDR3 DNA: TGTGCCAGCGGACAGAACACCGGGGAGCTGTTTTTT. This codes for CASGQNTGELFF.

This chain uses TRBV23-1 with TRBJ2-3, with D tentatively TRBD1 (5 bases). TRBV23-1 is an open reading frame, and its role is uncertain. The CDR3 consists of 14 residues. V was trimmed by 8 bases and J by 0 bases, leaving 12 bases between them. CDR3: CASRLDNSTDTQYF. The CDR3 DNA reads TGCGCCAGCCGACTGGACAACAGCACAGATACGCAGTATTTT.

This clone was counted once. The CDR3 here is CASSIVASGGSSDTQYF. The CDR3 region has the DNA TGTGCCAGTAGTATAGTTGCTAGCGGGGGGTCATCAGATACGCAGTATTTT. J is TRBJ2-3 and V is TRBV19, with 11 bases matching TRBD2. V dropped 1 base and J dropped 4; count of bases not matched to a gene: 7. Germline assignment: CDR1 LNHDA and CDR2 SQIVND (reference sequence). CDR3 size: 17 residues.